This TCR beta chain was captured by sequencing in a study of blood T cells in healthy people across ages. This clonotype was counted a single time. The junction had 13 bases not matched to a gene; V was cut back by 0 bases and J by 1 base. CDR1 and CDR2 (germline): SQVTM, ANQGSEA. This CDR3 spans 19 amino acids. With a J-beta primer mix and a sample-barcoded 5' primer, a second PCR ran 7 to 11 cycles. TCRdb processed the 5' RACE reads anew with MiXCR; each CDR3 protein has one entry. The table includes approximately 2,000,000 distinct CDR3 sequences, 35% to 50% detected once. The chain links TRBV29-1 to TRBJ2-4; 9 bases are a match to TRBD1. What was sequenced was blood. The receptor comes from a human donor in good health. As DNA, the CDR3 is TGCAGCGTTGAAGATAAGAGACAGGGGGAATTCAGGGCCAAAAACATTCAGTACTTC. Translated, it gives CSVEDKRQGEFRAKNIQYF. Full variable domain (missing parts from reference TRBV29-1 and TRBJ2-4): SAVISQKPSRDICQRGTSLTIQCQVDSQVTMMFWYRQQPGQSLTLIATANQGSEATYESGFVIDKFPISRPNLTFSTLTVSNMSPEDSSIYLCSVEDKRQGEFRAKNIQYFGAGTRLSVL.